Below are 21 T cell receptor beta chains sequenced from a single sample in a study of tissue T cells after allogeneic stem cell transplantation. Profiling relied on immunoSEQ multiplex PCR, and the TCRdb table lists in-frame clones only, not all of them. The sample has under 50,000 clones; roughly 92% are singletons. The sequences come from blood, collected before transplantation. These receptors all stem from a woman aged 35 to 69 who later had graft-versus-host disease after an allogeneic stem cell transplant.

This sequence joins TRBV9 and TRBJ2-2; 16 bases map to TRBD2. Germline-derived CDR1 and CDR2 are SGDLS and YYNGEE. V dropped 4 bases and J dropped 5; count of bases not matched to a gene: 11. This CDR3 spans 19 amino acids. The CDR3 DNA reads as TGTGCCAGCAGCCCCTCGACGGGACTAGCGGGAGGGGATACCGGGGAGCTGTTTTTT. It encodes CASSPSTGLAGGDTGELFF.

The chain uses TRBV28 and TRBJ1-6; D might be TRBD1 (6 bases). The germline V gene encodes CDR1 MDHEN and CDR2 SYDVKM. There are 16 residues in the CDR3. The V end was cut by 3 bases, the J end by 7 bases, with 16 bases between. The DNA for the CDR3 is TGTGCCAGCAGTTTTTATAACAGGGTACCAAATTCACCCCTCCACTTT. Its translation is CASSFYNRVPNSPLHF.

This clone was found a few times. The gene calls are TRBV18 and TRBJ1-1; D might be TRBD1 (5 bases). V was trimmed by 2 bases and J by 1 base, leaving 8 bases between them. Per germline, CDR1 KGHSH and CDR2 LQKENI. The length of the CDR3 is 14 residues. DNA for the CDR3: TGTGCCAGCTCACCAAGACAGTCGAACACTGAAGCTTTCTTT. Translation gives CASSPRQSNTEAFF.

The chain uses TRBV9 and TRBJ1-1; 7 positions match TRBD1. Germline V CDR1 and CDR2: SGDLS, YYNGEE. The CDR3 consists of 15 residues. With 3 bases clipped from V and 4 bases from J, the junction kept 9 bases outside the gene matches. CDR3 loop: CASSAGTDLGTEAFF. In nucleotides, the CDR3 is TGTGCCAGCAGCGCCGGGACAGACTTGGGCACTGAAGCTTTCTTT.

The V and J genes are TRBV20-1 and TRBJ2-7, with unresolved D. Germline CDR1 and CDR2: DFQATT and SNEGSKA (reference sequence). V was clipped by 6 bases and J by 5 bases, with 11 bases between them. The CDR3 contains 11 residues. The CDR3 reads CSANRGDEQYF. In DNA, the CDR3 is TGCAGTGCAAATCGTGGTGACGAGCAGTACTTC.

The CDR3 sequence: CASSDGLEAFF. CDR3 nucleotides: TGTGCCAGCAGTGACGGCCTTGAAGCTTTCTTT. This chain connects TRBV2 to TRBJ1-1; D ambiguous. V lost 3 bases and J 7 bases, leaving 6 bases between the germline ends. From germline, CDR1 is SNHLY and CDR2 FYNNEI. This CDR3 comprises 11 residues.

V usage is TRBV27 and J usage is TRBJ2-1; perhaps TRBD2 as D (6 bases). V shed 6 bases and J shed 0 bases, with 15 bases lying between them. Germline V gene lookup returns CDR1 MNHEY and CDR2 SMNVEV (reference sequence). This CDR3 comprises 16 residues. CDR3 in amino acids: CASSPRGGISYNEQFF. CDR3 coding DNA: TGTGCCAGCAGCCCCCGCGGCGGGATCTCCTACAATGAGCAGTTCTTC.

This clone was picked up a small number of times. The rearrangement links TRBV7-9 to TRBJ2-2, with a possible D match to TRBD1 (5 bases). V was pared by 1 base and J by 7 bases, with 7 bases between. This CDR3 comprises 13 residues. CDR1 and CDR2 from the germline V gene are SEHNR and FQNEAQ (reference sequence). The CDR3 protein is CASSLEGNGELFF. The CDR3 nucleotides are TGTGCCAGCAGCTTAGAGGGGAACGGGGAGCTGTTTTTT.

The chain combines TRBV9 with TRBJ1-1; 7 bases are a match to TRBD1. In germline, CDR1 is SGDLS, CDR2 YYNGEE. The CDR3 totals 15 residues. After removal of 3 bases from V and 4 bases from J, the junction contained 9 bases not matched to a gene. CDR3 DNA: TGTGCCAGCAGCGCCAAACAGGGGACCAGCACTGAAGCTTTCTTT. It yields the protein CASSAKQGTSTEAFF.

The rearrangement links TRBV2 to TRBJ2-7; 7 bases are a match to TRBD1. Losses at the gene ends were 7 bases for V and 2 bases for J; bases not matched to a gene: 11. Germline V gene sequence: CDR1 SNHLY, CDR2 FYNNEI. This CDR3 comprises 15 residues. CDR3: CASTSRDSWTYEQYF. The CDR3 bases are TGTGCCAGCACTTCCCGGGACAGTTGGACCTACGAGCAGTACTTC.

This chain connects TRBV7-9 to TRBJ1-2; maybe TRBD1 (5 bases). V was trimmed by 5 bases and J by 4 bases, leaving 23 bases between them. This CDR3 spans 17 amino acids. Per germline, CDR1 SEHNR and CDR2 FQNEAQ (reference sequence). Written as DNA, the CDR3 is TGTGCCAGCAGCCCGAGCGGTCCGGGGCTGGGGCTCTATGGCTACACCTTC. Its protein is CASSPSGPGLGLYGYTF.

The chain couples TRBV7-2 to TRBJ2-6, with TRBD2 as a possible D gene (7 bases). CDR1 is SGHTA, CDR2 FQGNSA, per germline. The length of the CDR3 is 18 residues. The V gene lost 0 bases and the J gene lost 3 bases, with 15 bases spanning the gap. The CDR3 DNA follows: TGTGCCAGCAGCTTAGCCCTTGGGGGGGCATATGGGGCCAACGTCCTGACTTTC. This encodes CASSLALGGAYGANVLTF.

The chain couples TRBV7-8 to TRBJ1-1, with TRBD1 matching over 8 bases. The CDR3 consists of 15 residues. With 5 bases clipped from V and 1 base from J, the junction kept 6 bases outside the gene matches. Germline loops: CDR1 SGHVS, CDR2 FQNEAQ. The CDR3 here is CASSKQGVANTEAFF. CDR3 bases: TGTGCCAGCAGCAAACAGGGGGTTGCGAACACTGAAGCTTTCTTT.

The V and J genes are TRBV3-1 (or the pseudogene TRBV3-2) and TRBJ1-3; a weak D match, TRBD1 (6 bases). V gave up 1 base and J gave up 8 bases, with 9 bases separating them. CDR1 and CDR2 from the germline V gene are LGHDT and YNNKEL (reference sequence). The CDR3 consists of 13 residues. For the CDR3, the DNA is TGTGCCAGCAGCCAAGGGGGGCTGCACACCATATATTTT. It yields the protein CASSQGGLHTIYF.

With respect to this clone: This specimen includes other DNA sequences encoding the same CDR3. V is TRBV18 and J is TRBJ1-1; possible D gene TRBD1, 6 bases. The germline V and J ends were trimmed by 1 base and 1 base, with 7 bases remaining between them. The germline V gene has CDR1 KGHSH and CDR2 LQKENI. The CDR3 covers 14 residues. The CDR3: CASSPQGGNTEAFF. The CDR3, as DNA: TGTGCCAGCTCACCACAGGGGGGGAACACTGAAGCTTTCTTT.

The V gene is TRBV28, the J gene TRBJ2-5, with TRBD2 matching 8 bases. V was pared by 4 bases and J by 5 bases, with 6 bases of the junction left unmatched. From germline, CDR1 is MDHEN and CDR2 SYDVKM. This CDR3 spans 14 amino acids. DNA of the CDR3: TGTGCCAGCAGTTCGGGGACTAGTCTGGAGACCCAGTACTTC. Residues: CASSSGTSLETQYF.

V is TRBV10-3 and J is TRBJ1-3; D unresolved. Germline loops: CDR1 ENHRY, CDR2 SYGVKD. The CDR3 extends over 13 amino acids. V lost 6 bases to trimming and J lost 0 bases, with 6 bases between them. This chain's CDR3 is CAIRVTSGNTIYF. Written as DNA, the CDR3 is TGTGCCATCAGAGTTACCTCTGGAAACACCATATATTTT.

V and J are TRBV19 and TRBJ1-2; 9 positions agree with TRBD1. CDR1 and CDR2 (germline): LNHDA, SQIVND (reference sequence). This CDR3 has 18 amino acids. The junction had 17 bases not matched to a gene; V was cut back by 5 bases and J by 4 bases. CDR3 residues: CASSPLGTGRGISYGYTF. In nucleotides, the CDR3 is TGTGCCAGTAGTCCACTGGGGACAGGGCGTGGGATTAGCTATGGCTACACCTTC.

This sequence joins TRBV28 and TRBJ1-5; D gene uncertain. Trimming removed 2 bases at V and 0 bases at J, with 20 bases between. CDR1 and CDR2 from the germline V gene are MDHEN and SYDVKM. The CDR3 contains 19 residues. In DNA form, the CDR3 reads TGTGCCAGCAGTTTAAAGGGCCTATTACTACCTTATAGCAATCAGCCCCAGCATTTT. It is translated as CASSLKGLLLPYSNQPQHF.

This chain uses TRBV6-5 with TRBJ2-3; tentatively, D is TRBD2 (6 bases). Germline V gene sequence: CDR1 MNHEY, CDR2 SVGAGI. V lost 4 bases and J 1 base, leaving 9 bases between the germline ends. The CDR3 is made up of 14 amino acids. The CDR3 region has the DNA TGTGCCAGCAGTTTGGGAGGTGGCACAGATACGCAGTATTTT. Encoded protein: CASSLGGGTDTQYF.

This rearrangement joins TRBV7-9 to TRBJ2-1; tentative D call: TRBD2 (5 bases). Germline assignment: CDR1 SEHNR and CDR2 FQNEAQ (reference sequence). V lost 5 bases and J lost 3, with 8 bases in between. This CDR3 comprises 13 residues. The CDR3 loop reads CASSSRDYNEQFF. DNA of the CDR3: TGTGCCAGCAGCAGCCGGGACTACAATGAGCAGTTCTTC. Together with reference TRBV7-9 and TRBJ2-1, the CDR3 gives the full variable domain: DTGVSQNPRHKITKRGQNVTFRCDPISEHNRLYWYRQTLGQGPEFLTYFQNEAQLEKSRLLSDRFSAERPKGSFSTLEIQRTEQGDSAMYLCASSSRDYNEQFFGPGTRLTVL.